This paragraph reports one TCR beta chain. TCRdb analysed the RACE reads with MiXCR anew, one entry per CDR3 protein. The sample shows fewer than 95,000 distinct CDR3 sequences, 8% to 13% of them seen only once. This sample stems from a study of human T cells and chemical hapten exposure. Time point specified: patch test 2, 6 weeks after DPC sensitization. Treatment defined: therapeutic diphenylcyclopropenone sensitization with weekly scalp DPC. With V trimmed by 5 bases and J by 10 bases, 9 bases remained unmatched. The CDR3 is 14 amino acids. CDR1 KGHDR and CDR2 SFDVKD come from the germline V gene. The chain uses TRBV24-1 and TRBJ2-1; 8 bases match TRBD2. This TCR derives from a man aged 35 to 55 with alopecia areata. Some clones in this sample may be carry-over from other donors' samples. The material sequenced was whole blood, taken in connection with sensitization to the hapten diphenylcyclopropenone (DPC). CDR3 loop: CATSGQTSVREQFF. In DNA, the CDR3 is TGTGCCACCAGTGGGCAGACTAGCGTTCGGGAGCAGTTCTTC.